This TCR beta chain derives from a study of cytomegalovirus exposure and HLA in healthy donors. In the case of this clone: Antigen specificity is unknown.

The study ran its PCR with 60 Vbeta and 13 Jbeta primers. Some clones are missing from TCRdb's copy, which holds only in-frame ones; the method was immunoSEQ multiplex PCR. The sample records roughly 120,000 clones, 80% being singletons. Points from the study as a whole: The study listed roughly 150 cytomegalovirus-associated TCR beta chains. Likely technical artifact: a cluster of highly shared sequence variants. Later, TCR association rates were found to vary by HLA locus, highest for DRB1 and lowest for HLA-C.

CDR1 and CDR2 (germline): LNHDA, SQIVND (reference sequence). The J segment lost 4 bases and the V segment lost 2 bases, leaving 5 bases of the junction unmatched. The CDR3 has 15 residues. This clonotype originated in a male donor in good health and CMV-seronegative. The sequencing sample was made of PBMCs. V gene TRBV19 combines with J gene TRBJ1-5; 7 nucleotides agree with TRBD1. CDR3 region: CASSIRDSQNQPQHF. The CDR3 nucleotides are TGTGCCAGTAGTATACGGGACAGTCAAAATCAGCCCCAGCATTTT.